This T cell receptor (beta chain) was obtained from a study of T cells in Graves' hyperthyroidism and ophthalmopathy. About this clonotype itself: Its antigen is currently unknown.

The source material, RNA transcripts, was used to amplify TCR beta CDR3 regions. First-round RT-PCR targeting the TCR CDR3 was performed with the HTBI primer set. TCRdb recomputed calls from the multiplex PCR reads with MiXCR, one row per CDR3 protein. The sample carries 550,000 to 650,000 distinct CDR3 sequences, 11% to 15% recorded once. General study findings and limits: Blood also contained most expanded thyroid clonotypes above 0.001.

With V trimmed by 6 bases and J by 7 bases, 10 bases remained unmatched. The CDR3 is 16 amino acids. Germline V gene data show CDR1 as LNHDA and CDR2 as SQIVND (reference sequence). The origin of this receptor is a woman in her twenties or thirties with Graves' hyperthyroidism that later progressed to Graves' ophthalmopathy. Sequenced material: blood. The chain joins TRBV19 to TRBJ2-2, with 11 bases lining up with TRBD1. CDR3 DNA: TGTGCCAGTAGCACTGGGACAGGGGGAAGGGGCGGGGAGCTGTTTTTT. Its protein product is CASSTGTGGRGGELFF.